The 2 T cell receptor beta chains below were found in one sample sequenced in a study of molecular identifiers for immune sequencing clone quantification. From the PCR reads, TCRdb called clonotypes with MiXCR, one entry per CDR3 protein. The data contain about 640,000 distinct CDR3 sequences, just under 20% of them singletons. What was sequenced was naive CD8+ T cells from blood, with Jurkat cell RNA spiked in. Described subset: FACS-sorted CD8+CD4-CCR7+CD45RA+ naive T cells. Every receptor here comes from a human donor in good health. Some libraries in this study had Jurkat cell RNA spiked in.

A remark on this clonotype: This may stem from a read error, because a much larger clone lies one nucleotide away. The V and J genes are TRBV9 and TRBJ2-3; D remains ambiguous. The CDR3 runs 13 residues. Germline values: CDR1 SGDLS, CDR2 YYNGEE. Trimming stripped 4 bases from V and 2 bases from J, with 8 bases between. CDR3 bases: TGTGCCAGCAGCCACTTTCCCACAGATACGCAGTATTTT. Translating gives CASSHFPTDTQYF.

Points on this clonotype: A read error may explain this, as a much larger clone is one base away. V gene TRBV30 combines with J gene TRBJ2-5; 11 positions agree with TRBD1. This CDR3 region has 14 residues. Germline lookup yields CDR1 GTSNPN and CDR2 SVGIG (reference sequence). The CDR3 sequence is CAWGTGGGQETQCF. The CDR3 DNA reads TGTGCCTGGGGGACAGGGGGTGGACAAGAGACCCAGTGCTTC. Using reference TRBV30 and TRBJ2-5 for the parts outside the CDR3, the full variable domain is SQTIHQWPATLVQPVGSPLSLECTVEGTSNPNLYWYRQAAGRGLQLLFYSVGIGQISSEVPQNLSASRPQDRQFILSSKKLLLSDSGFYLCAWGTGGGQETQCFGPGTRLLVL.